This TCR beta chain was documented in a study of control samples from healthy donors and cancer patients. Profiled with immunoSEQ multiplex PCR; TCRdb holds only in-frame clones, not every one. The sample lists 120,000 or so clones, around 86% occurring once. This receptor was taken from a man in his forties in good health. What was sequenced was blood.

CDR3 loop: CASSRGAAVYEQYF. The CDR3 region has the DNA TGTGCCAGCAGCCGAGGTGCAGCCGTCTACGAGCAGTACTTC. V usage is TRBV7-9 and J usage is TRBJ2-7; no firm D call. The CDR3 has 14 residues. From germline, CDR1 is SEHNR and CDR2 FQNEAQ (reference sequence). V was shortened by 5 bases and J by 3 bases, with 14 bases between the two germline ends.